This T cell receptor (beta chain) derives from a study of blood T cell repertoires in COVID-19. Profiling relied on immunoSEQ multiplex PCR, and the TCRdb table lists in-frame clones only, not all of them. The data contain under 3,500 clones, approximately 80% of them singletons. The TCR comes from a human donor in a cohort sampled during active COVID-19. Sequencing used peripheral blood.

DNA of the CDR3: TGTGCCAGCAGCGTAGGAACCCTCGCAGGTCTGTACGAGCAGTACTTC. It yields the protein CASSVGTLAGLYEQYF. The chain recombines TRBV9 with TRBJ2-7; D gene ambiguous. Per the germline V gene, CDR1 is SGDLS and CDR2 is YYNGEE. Trimming left V 0 bases short and J 4 bases short, with 17 bases between. The CDR3 runs to 16 residues.